The 32 T cell receptor beta chains given below trace back to one sample, sequenced in a study of cytomegalovirus exposure and HLA in healthy donors. Primers for the PCR totalled 60 Vbeta and 13 Jbeta. The method was immunoSEQ multiplex PCR; TCRdb's version includes in-frame clones alone and lacks a portion of them. The sample holds roughly 260,000 clones, just under 85% seen once. Input material: PBMCs. These receptors were obtained from a woman between 40 and 50 years old in good health and CMV-seropositive.

This clone was observed once. The V gene is TRBV6-1, the J gene TRBJ2-1, with D perhaps TRBD2 (5 bases). The CDR3 length is 15 residues. The V end lost 7 bases, the J end lost 3 bases, and 16 bases lay between the germline ends. Looked up from germline, CDR1 is MNHNS and CDR2 is SASEGT. CDR3 sequence reads: CASTPAEGRYNEQFF. The DNA for the CDR3 is TGTGCCAGCACCCCAGCGGAAGGTCGCTACAATGAGCAGTTCTTC.

The chain recombines TRBV30 with TRBJ2-7; 7 bases agree with TRBD1. The CDR3 sequence is 13 residues long. V gave up 4 bases and J gave up 2 bases; unmatched junction bases: 5. Germline V gene data show CDR1 as GTSNPN and CDR2 as SVGIG (reference sequence). This CDR3 is CAWNRDRAYEQYF. In nucleotides, the CDR3 is TGTGCCTGGAACCGGGACAGAGCCTACGAGCAGTACTTC.

V is TRBV2 and J is TRBJ2-2, with 9 nucleotides matching TRBD2. The germline CDR1 and CDR2 sequences are SNHLY and FYNNEI. V was pared by 1 base and J by 5 bases, with 5 bases of the junction left unmatched. This CDR3 has 16 amino acids. CDR3: CASSEVRTSGTGELFF. The CDR3 DNA reads TGTGCCAGCAGTGAAGTAAGAACTAGCGGGACCGGGGAGCTGTTTTTT.

The J gene is TRBJ2-3, the V gene TRBV6-5; weak D call: TRBD2 (5 bases). The CDR3 contains 13 residues. The germline V gene has CDR1 MNHEY and CDR2 SVGAGI. Trimming removed 0 bases from V and 7 bases from J, with 8 bases in between. The CDR3 DNA sequence: TGTGCCAGCAGTTACTCGACGGGGTATACGCAGTATTTT. Its protein is CASSYSTGYTQYF.

The chain is built from TRBV19 and TRBJ1-2, with D possibly being TRBD1 (6 bases). Trimming took off 9 bases at V and 4 bases at J, with 21 bases between the two ends. The germline V gene encodes CDR1 LNHDA and CDR2 SQIVND (reference sequence). The CDR3 runs to 15 residues. The CDR3 region has the DNA TGTGCCAGCTCGAAGGACCGGGACACGTCCTATGGCTACACCTTC. Protein sequence: CASSKDRDTSYGYTF.

Comments on this clone: Compared with germline, one end of the junction differs, possibly owing to a read error. The chain has TRBV11-1 and TRBJ2-5; D is uncertain. Germline-derived CDR1 and CDR2 are SGHAT and FQDESV (reference sequence). The CDR3 extends over 12 amino acids. The CDR3 DNA follows: TGTGCCAGCAGCTCTCTTGGAGAGGCCCAGTACTTC. It specifies CASSSLGEAQYF. Variable domain in full (rest from reference TRBV11-1 and TRBJ2-5): EAEVAQSPRYKITEKSQAVAFWCDPISGHATLYWYRQILGQGPELLVQFQDESVVDDSQLPKDRFSAERLKGVDSTLKIQPAELGDSAMYLCASSSLGEAQYFGPGTRLLVL.

This chain uses TRBV5-6 with TRBJ1-2, with TRBD1 matching 7 bases. Per germline, CDR1 SGHDT and CDR2 YYEEEE. CDR3 size: 13 residues. V was clipped by 4 bases and J by 6 bases; unmatched bases: 6. In DNA, the CDR3 is TGTGCCAGCAGCCTACGACAGGGTGATGGCTACACCTTC. This codes for CASSLRQGDGYTF. The full variable domain, with the rest looked up from reference TRBV5-6 and TRBJ1-2, is DAGVTQSPTHLIKTRGQQVTLRCSPKSGHDTVSWYQQALGQGPQFIFQYYEEEERQRGNFPDRFSGHQFPNYSSELNVNALLLGDSALYLCASSLRQGDGYTFGSGTRLTVV.

The CDR3 loop reads CASSLRQGTDYGYTF. CDR3 nucleotides: TGTGCCAGCAGCTTAAGACAGGGTACGGACTATGGCTACACCTTC. The J gene is TRBJ1-2, the V gene TRBV5-4, with 7 bases fitting TRBD1. Trimming cost V 2 bases and J 3 bases; bases outside gene matches: 7. CDR1 SGHNT and CDR2 YYREEE come from the germline V gene (reference sequence). CDR3 length equals 15 residues.

The chain recombines TRBV18 with TRBJ2-5; D remains ambiguous. Trimming cost V 0 bases and J 2 bases, with 10 bases left between them. This CDR3 has 15 amino acids. CDR1 KGHSH and CDR2 LQKENI come from the germline V gene. The CDR3 region is CASSPPPKEQETQYF. CDR3 in DNA: TGTGCCAGCTCACCACCGCCCAAAGAGCAAGAGACCCAGTACTTC.

The CDR3 protein is CASSLFEAQYF. Written as DNA, the CDR3 is TGTGCCAGCAGCTTGTTTGAGGCGCAGTATTTT. The rearrangement links TRBV7-9 to TRBJ2-3; no clear D gene. V was pared by 3 bases and J by 10 bases, with 8 bases between. This CDR3 spans 11 amino acids. CDR1 is SEHNR and CDR2 is FQNEAQ in the germline V gene (reference sequence).

The V call is TRBV9, the J call TRBJ2-3; 11 bases line up with TRBD2. The germline V gene has CDR1 SGDLS and CDR2 YYNGEE. CDR3 length: 15 amino acids. The V gene end was trimmed by 4 bases and the J gene end by 2 bases; junction bases not matched to a gene: 3. CDR3 bases: TGTGCCAGCAGCCTTAGCGGGAGGGTCACAGATACGCAGTATTTT. Translated: CASSLSGRVTDTQYF. Based on the CDR3 plus reference TRBV9 and TRBJ2-3, the full variable domain is DSGVTQTPKHLITATGQRVTLRCSPRSGDLSVYWYQQSLDQGLQFLIQYYNGEERAKGNILERFSAQQFPDLHSELNLSSLELGDSALYFCASSLSGRVTDTQYFGPGTRLTVL.

This chain connects TRBV7-9 to TRBJ2-5; weak D call: TRBD1 (5 bases). The germline V gene has CDR1 SEHNR and CDR2 FQNEAQ (reference sequence). Deletions cut 3 bases from V and 3 bases from J, with 11 bases between. The CDR3 totals 14 residues. The CDR3 coding sequence is TGTGCCAGCAGCTTTTACGTGACAGAAGAGACCCAGTACTTC. Amino acids: CASSFYVTEETQYF. Drawing the rest from reference TRBV7-9 and TRBJ2-5, the complete variable domain is DTGVSQNPRHKITKRGQNVTFRCDPISEHNRLYWYRQTLGQGPEFLTYFQNEAQLEKSRLLSDRFSAERPKGSFSTLEIQRTEQGDSAMYLCASSFYVTEETQYFGPGTRLLVL.

The chain joins TRBV27 to TRBJ2-7; 11 bases map to TRBD1. The trim removed 2 bases at V and 4 bases at J, leaving 1 base unmatched. The CDR3 is made up of 14 amino acids. CDR1 is MNHEY, CDR2 SMNVEV, per germline (reference sequence). In DNA, the CDR3 is TGTGCCAGCAGTTTAGGACAGGGGGCTTACGAGCAGTACTTC. Protein: CASSLGQGAYEQYF.

The V gene is TRBV19, the J gene TRBJ1-4; D is uncertain. This CDR3 spans 14 amino acids. The V gene's germline CDR1 is LNHDA and CDR2 SQIVND (reference sequence). With 10 bases removed from V and 0 bases from J, the gap between germline ends came to 12 bases. This CDR3 is CATSFGATNEKLFF. CDR3 nucleotide sequence: TGTGCCACTAGCTTCGGGGCAACTAATGAAAAACTGTTTTTT.

The chain recombines TRBV6-5 with TRBJ1-2; weak D call: TRBD1 (6 bases). Between the trimmed V and J ends, which lost 2 bases and 4 bases, there was a span of 8 bases. The CDR3 loop spans 13 amino acids. CDR1 and CDR2 (germline): MNHEY, SVGAGI. The CDR3 region is CASSYVRGYGYTF. The CDR3 coding sequence is TGTGCCAGCAGTTACGTCAGGGGCTATGGCTACACCTTC.

The CDR3 loop reads CASSQESTRAHEQYF. DNA of the CDR3: TGTGCCAGCAGCCAGGAGTCGACCAGGGCCCACGAGCAGTACTTC. The rearrangement uses TRBV14 and TRBJ2-7; the D gene is possibly TRBD1 (5 bases). Germline V lookup: CDR1 SGHDN, CDR2 FVKESK. The CDR3 loop spans 15 amino acids. V was pared by 3 bases and J by 5 bases, with 17 bases between.

This clone showed up just once. V gene TRBV18 combines with J gene TRBJ1-1; 7 bases agree with TRBD1. CDR1 and CDR2 from the germline V gene are KGHSH and LQKENI. This CDR3 comprises 13 residues. V gave up 4 bases and J gave up 3 bases; unmatched junction bases: 2. The CDR3 coding sequence is TGTGCCAGCTCACGAGACAGGGACACTGAAGCTTTCTTT. It translates to CASSRDRDTEAFF. The entire variable domain, with the rest obtained from reference TRBV18 and TRBJ1-1, is as follows: NAGVMQNPRHLVRRRGQEARLRCSPMKGHSHVYWYRQLPEEGLKFMVYLQKENIIDESGMPKERFSAEFPKEGPSILRIQQVVRGDSAAYFCASSRDRDTEAFFGQGTRLTVV.

This chain joins TRBV7-8 and TRBJ1-2; 12 positions match TRBD1. There are 15 residues in the CDR3. V lost 1 base, J lost 8 bases, and 5 bases stayed unmatched. Germline V gives CDR1 SGHVS, CDR2 FQNEAQ. The CDR3 DNA reads TGTGCCAGCAGCTTAGGGGACAGGGGGCGCGAAGGCTACACCTTC. This gives the protein CASSLGDRGREGYTF.

The chain carries TRBV30 and TRBJ2-5, with D maybe TRBD2 (5 bases). Germline lookup yields CDR1 GTSNPN and CDR2 SVGIG (reference sequence). V was shortened by 2 bases and J by 1 base, with 8 bases between the two germline ends. This CDR3 contains 13 residues. The chain's CDR3 is CAWSRSGQETQYF. Written as DNA, the CDR3 is TGTGCCTGGAGTAGGAGCGGCCAAGAGACCCAGTACTTC. The variable domain in full, completed from reference TRBV30 and TRBJ2-5, reads SQTIHQWPATLVQPVGSPLSLECTVEGTSNPNLYWYRQAAGRGLQLLFYSVGIGQISSEVPQNLSASRPQDRQFILSSKKLLLSDSGFYLCAWSRSGQETQYFGPGTRLLVL.

V gene TRBV7-8 combines with J gene TRBJ2-7; D is unclear. Germline CDR1 reads SGHVS; CDR2 reads FQNEAQ. V gave up 4 bases and J gave up 2 bases, with 3 bases separating them. This CDR3 is built from 11 residues. In nucleotides, the CDR3 is TGTGCCAGCAGCTCCACCTACGAGCAGTACTTC. Its translation: CASSSTYEQYF.

This clone showed up just a few times. V and J are TRBV28 and TRBJ1-1; weak D call: TRBD1 (6 bases). The length of the CDR3 is 12 residues. Germline CDR1 and CDR2: MDHEN and SYDVKM. Trimming took off 7 bases at V and 11 bases at J, with 17 bases between the two ends. The CDR3 spells CASTRGRGSAFF. CDR3 coding DNA: TGTGCCAGCACCCGGGGCAGGGGTTCGGCTTTCTTT. The full variable domain, rest sourced from reference TRBV28 and TRBJ1-1, is DVKVTQSSRYLVKRTGEKVFLECVQDMDHENMFWYRQDPGLGLRLIYFSYDVKMKEKGDIPEGYSVSREKKERFSLILESASTNQTSMYLCASTRGRGSAFFGQGTRLTVV.

This clone turned up a few times. This chain uses TRBV19 with TRBJ1-2; 9 nucleotides agree with TRBD1. CDR1 and CDR2 from the germline V gene are LNHDA and SQIVND (reference sequence). The CDR3 has 15 residues. V gave up 3 bases and J gave up 3 bases; unmatched junction bases: 5. CDR3: CASSISQGADYGYTF. CDR3 nucleotides: TGTGCCAGTAGTATTTCACAGGGGGCTGACTATGGCTACACCTTC.

This sequence joins TRBV5-1 and TRBJ2-5; 8 nucleotides line up with TRBD2. This CDR3 is built from 14 residues. Germline loops: CDR1 SGHRS, CDR2 YFSETQ. V shed 4 bases, J shed 1 base, and the junction held 3 bases outside the gene matches. Here the CDR3 DNA reads TGCGCCAGCAGCCCGAGCGGGGGCCAAGAGACCCAGTACTTC. Translating it yields CASSPSGGQETQYF.

This rearrangement joins TRBV5-1 to TRBJ2-7; 10 bases are shared with TRBD1. Germline V CDR1 and CDR2: SGHRS, YFSETQ. There are 14 residues in the CDR3. The V and J ends lost 3 bases and 3 bases, in that order; junction bases with no gene match: 3. The CDR3 coding sequence is TGCGCCAGCAGCTCGGACAGGGGGGGCTACGAGCAGTACTTC. This codes for CASSSDRGGYEQYF.

DNA for the CDR3: TGTGCCAGCAGCTTGAGACTAACAAGCTCTGGGGCCAACGTCCTGACTTTC. Translating gives CASSLRLTSSGANVLTF. The chain is built from TRBV5-4 and TRBJ2-6, with D possibly TRBD2 on 5 matching bases. The CDR3 runs 17 residues. V gave up 1 base and J gave up 0 bases, with 11 bases separating them. Germline CDR1 and CDR2: SGHNT and YYREEE (reference sequence).

The chain joins TRBV19 to TRBJ2-7; TRBD2 matches 13 bases. Germline V gene data show CDR1 as LNHDA and CDR2 as SQIVND (reference sequence). V was clipped by 9 bases and J by 1 base; unmatched bases: 3. The CDR3 extends over 14 amino acids. Here the CDR3 DNA reads TGTGCCAGCCGACTAGCGGGGGGATCCTACGAGCAGTACTTC. It encodes CASRLAGGSYEQYF.

This clone was seen only once. The V and J genes are TRBV7-9 and TRBJ2-1; D unresolved. The ends were cut back, 5 bases at V and 10 bases at J, with 15 bases in the middle. Germline V gives CDR1 SEHNR, CDR2 FQNEAQ (reference sequence). CDR3 length: 13 amino acids. The CDR3 reads CASSQTQAGEQFF. CDR3 DNA: TGTGCCAGCAGCCAAACTCAAGCCGGGGAGCAGTTCTTC.

This chain connects TRBV4-1 to TRBJ2-7; a weak D match, TRBD2 (6 bases). Germline loops: CDR1 MGHRA, CDR2 YSYEKL. Between the trimmed V and J ends, which lost 3 bases and 2 bases, there was a span of 14 bases. The CDR3 consists of 15 residues. The CDR3 sequence: CASSQESTGAYEQYF. The CDR3 nucleotides are TGCGCCAGCAGCCAGGAGAGTACGGGAGCCTACGAGCAGTACTTC.

The chain has TRBV2 and TRBJ2-1; TRBD1 agrees at 10 bases. The CDR3 consists of 14 residues. Germline V CDR1 and CDR2: SNHLY, FYNNEI. With V trimmed by 8 bases and J by 3 bases, 4 bases remained unmatched. DNA of the CDR3: TGTGCCAGCGGTCGGACAGGGGGCTACAATGAGCAGTTCTTC. Translating it yields CASGRTGGYNEQFF.

This rearrangement joins TRBV7-3 to TRBJ2-1; 10 positions agree with TRBD2. V lost 5 bases to trimming and J lost 2 bases; unmatched junction nucleotides: 6. The CDR3 covers 16 residues. CDR1 and CDR2 (germline): SGHTA, FQGTGA. CDR3 nucleotide sequence: TGTGCCAGCAGCCCCTTTAGCGGGAGGACCTACAATGAGCAGTTCTTC. Protein sequence: CASSPFSGRTYNEQFF. Looking up the rest from reference TRBV7-3 and TRBJ2-1 gives the full variable domain: GAGVSQTPSNKVTEKGKYVELRCDPISGHTALYWYRQSLGQGPEFLIYFQGTGAADDSGLPNDRFFAVRPEGSVSTLKIQRTERGDSAVYLCASSPFSGRTYNEQFFGPGTRLTVL.

CDR3 in amino acids: CASSSTGGDYEQYF. The CDR3 DNA follows: TGTGCCAGCAGTTCGACAGGGGGGGACTACGAGCAGTACTTC. The chain carries TRBV28 and TRBJ2-7; 9 bases align to TRBD1. CDR3 length: 14 residues. Per germline, CDR1 MDHEN and CDR2 SYDVKM. V shed 4 bases and J 3 bases; nucleotides not matched to a gene: 4.

This chain uses TRBV9 with TRBJ2-1, with D tentatively TRBD2 (7 bases). The length of the CDR3 is 16 residues. From germline, CDR1 is SGDLS and CDR2 YYNGEE. Trimming stripped 0 bases from V and 6 bases from J, with 16 bases between. This CDR3 reads CASSVGGRGGGNEQFF. The CDR3 DNA is TGTGCCAGCAGCGTAGGAGGTCGGGGAGGGGGCAATGAGCAGTTCTTC.